The clone carrying this T cell receptor beta chain occurred once. In the source study's methods: Reference gene primer amplification gave estimated nucleated cell counts. This table comes from immunoSEQ multiplex PCR, and its TCRdb copy is limited to in-frame clones, with some not included. V and J calls and clone size are given by that table; D and trimming were obtained from the DNA. The table has 150,000 to 200,000 clones, approximately 80% seen once. The CDR3 has 11 residues. The germline gives CDR1 MNHEY, CDR2 SMNVEV (reference sequence). The germline V and J ends were trimmed by 4 bases and 3 bases, with 3 bases remaining between them. Seattle patients were enrolled during active infection and followed longitudinally. This entry belongs to a study of blood T cell repertoires in COVID-19. Study as a whole: PBMCs, B-cell-depleted T cells, or T cells provided the cDNA or gDNA that made up the material.

This clonotype was sampled from a woman aged 40 to 49 with COVID-19, enrolled during active disease. The J gene is TRBJ2-5, the V gene TRBV27, with no clear D. The sequenced sample consisted of peripheral blood. CDR3 nucleotide sequence: TGTGCCAGCAGTTCAAAAGAGACCCAGTACTTC. This translates into CASSSKETQYF.